This T cell receptor beta chain is drawn from a study of molecular identifiers for immune sequencing clone quantification. The CDR3 totals 15 residues. CDR1 is SGHAT and CDR2 is FQNNGV in the germline V gene. The V and J ends lost 1 base and 3 bases respectively, with 12 bases between them. Each CDR3 protein gets one entry after TCRdb re-called the PCR reads with MiXCR. The sample yields 300,000 to 400,000 distinct CDR3 sequences, over 20% seen once. This clonotype turned up a few times. This clonotype was sampled from a human donor in good health. Some libraries in this study had Jurkat cell RNA spiked in. The chain couples TRBV11-2 to TRBJ2-5, with TRBD1 as a possible D gene (7 bases). The source material was naive CD8+ T cells from blood, with Jurkat cell RNA spiked in. Stated subset: FACS-sorted CD8+CD4-CCR7+CD45RA+ naive T cells. The CDR3 DNA follows: TGTGCCAGCAGCTTAGTGGGCAGGGGGGAAGAGACCCAGTACTTC. Its protein is CASSLVGRGEETQYF.